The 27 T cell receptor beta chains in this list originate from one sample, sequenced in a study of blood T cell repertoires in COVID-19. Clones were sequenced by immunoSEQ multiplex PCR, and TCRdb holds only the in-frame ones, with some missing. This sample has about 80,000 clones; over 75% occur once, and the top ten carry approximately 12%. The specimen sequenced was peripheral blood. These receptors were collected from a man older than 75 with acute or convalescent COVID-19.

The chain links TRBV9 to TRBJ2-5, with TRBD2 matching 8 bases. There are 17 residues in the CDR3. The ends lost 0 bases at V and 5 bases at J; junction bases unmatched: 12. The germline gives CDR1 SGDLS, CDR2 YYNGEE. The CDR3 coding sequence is TGTGCCAGCAGCGTAGCTACGGGACTAGTGGGCCTGGAGACCCAGTACTTC. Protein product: CASSVATGLVGLETQYF.

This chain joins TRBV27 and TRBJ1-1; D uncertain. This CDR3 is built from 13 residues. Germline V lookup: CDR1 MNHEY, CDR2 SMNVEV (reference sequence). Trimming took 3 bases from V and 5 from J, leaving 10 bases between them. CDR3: CASSLEVGTEAFF. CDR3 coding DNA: TGTGCCAGCAGTTTGGAGGTAGGGACTGAAGCTTTCTTT.

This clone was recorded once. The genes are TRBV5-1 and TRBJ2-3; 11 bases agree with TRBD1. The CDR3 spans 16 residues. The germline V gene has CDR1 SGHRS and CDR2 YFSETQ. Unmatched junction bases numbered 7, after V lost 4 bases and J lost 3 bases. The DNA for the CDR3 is TGCGCCAGCAGCGAGTCAGGACAGGGGGCAACAGATACGCAGTATTTT. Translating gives CASSESGQGATDTQYF.

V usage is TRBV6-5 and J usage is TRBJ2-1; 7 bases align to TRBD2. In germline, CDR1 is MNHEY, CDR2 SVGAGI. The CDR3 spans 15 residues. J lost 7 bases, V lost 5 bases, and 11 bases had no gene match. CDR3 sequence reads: CASSPASRGSNEQFF. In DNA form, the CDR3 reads TGTGCCAGCAGTCCCGCCTCGCGGGGGTCAAATGAGCAGTTCTTC.

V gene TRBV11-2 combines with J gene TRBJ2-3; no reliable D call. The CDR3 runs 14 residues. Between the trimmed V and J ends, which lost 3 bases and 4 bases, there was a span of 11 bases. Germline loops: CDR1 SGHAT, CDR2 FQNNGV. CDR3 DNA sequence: TGTGCCAGCAGCTTCGTCCCAGGCCCAGATACGCAGTATTTT. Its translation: CASSFVPGPDTQYF.

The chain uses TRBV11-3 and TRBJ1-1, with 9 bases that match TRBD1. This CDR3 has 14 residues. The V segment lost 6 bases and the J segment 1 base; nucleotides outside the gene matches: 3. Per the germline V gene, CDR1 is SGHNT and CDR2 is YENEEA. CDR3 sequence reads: CASSPGQGNTEAFF. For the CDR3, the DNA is TGTGCCAGCAGTCCGGGACAGGGGAACACTGAAGCTTTCTTT.

This CDR3 reads CASSEPGTGVDTQYF. The CDR3 region has the DNA TGTGCCAGCAGTGAGCCCGGTACAGGGGTGGATACGCAGTATTTT. The chain carries TRBV6-1 and TRBJ2-3; 7 nucleotides line up with TRBD1. The junction had 9 bases not matched to a gene; V was cut back by 3 bases and J by 6 bases. CDR1 and CDR2 from the germline V gene are MNHNS and SASEGT. CDR3 length: 15 amino acids.

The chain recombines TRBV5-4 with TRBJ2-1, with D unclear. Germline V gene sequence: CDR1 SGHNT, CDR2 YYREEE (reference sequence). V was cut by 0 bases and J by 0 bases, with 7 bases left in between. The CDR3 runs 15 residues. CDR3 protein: CASSLERSSYNEQFF. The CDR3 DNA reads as TGTGCCAGCAGCTTGGAACGGAGCTCCTACAATGAGCAGTTCTTC.

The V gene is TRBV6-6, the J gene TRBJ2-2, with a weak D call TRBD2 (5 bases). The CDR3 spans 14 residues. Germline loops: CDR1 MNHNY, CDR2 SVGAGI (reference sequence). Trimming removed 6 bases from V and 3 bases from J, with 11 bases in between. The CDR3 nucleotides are TGTGCCAGCAGACATACGGAGGACACCGGGGAGCTGTTTTTT. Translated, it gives CASRHTEDTGELFF.

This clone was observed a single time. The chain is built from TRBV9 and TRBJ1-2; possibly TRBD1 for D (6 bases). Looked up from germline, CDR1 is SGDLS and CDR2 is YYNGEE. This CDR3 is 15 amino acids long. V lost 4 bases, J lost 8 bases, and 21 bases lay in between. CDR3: CASSPSGVNNWGYTF. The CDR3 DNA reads TGTGCCAGCAGCCCTTCAGGGGTAAATAATTGGGGCTACACCTTC.

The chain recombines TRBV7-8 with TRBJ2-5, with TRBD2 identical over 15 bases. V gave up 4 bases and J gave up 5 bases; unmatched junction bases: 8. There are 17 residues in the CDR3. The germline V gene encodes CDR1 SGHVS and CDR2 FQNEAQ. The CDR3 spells CASSSGLAGGIGETQYF. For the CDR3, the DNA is TGTGCCAGCAGCTCCGGACTAGCGGGGGGGATAGGGGAGACCCAGTACTTC. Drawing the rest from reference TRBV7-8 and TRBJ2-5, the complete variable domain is GAGVSQSPRYKVAKRGQDVALRCDPISGHVSLFWYQQALGQGPEFLTYFQNEAQLDKSGLPSDRFFAERPEGSVSTLKIQRTQQEDSAVYLCASSSGLAGGIGETQYFGPGTRLLVL.

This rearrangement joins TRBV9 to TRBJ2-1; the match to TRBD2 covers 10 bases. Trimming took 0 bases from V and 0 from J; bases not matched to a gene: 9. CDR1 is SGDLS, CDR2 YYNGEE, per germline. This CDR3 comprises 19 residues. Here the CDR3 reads CASSVVGLAAKSSYNEQFF. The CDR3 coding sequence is TGTGCCAGCAGCGTAGTTGGACTAGCGGCTAAAAGCTCCTACAATGAGCAGTTCTTC.

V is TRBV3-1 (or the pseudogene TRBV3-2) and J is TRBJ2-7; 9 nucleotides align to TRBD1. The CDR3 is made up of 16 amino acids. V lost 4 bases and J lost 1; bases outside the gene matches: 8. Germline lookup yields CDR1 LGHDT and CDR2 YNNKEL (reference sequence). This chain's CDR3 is CASSPSGQGPSYEQYF. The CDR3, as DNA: TGTGCCAGCAGCCCCTCGGGACAGGGCCCTTCCTACGAGCAGTACTTC.

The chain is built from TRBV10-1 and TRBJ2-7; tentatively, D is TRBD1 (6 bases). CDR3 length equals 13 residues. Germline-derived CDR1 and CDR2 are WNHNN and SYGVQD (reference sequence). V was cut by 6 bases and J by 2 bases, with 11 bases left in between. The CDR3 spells CASSKGDTYEQYF. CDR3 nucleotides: TGCGCCAGCAGCAAAGGGGACACCTACGAGCAGTACTTC.

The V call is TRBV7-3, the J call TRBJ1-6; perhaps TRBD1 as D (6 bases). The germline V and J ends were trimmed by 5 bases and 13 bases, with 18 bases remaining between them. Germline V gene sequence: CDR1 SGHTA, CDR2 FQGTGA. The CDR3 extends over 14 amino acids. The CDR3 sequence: CASSRDNRGYPLHF. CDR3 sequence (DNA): TGTGCCAGCAGCAGGGACAATCGAGGATATCCCCTCCACTTT.

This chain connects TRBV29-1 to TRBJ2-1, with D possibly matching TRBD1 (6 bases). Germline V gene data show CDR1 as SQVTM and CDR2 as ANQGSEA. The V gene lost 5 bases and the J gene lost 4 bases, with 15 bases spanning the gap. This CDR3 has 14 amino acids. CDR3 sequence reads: CSVHGRGPYNEQFF. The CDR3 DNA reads TGCAGCGTTCATGGCAGGGGCCCGTACAATGAGCAGTTCTTC.

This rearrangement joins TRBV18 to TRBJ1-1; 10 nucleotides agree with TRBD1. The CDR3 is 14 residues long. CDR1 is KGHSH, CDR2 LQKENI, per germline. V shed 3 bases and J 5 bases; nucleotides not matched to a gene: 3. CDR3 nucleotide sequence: TGTGCCAGCTCACCGAGACAGGGGGCGACTGAAGCTTTCTTT. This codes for CASSPRQGATEAFF.

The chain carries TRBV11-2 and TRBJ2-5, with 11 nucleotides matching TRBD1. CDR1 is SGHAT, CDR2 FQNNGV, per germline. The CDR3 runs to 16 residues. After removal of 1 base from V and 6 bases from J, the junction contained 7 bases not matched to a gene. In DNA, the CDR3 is TGTGCCAGCAGCTTAGGGGGACAGGGGGTAGGAAAGACCCAGTACTTC. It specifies CASSLGGQGVGKTQYF.

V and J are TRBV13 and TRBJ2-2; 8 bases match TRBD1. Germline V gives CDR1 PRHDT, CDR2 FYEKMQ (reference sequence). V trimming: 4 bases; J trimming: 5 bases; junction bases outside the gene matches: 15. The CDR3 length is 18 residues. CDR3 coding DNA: TGTGCCAGCAGCTCCACGGGACCAGGGGGCTTCGGGACCGGGGAGCTGTTTTTT. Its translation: CASSSTGPGGFGTGELFF.

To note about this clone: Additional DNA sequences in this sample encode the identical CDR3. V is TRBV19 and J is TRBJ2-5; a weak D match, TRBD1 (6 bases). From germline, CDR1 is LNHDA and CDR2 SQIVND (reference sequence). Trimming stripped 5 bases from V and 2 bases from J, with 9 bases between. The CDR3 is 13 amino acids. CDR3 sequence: CASSVQGQETQYF. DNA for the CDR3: TGTGCCAGTAGTGTACAGGGACAAGAGACCCAGTACTTC.

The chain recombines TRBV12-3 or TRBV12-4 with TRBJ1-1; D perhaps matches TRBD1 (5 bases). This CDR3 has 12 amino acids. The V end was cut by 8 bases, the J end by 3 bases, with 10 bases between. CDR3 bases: TGTGCCAGCGGGGCACGGCACACTGAAGCTTTCTTT. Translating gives CASGARHTEAFF.

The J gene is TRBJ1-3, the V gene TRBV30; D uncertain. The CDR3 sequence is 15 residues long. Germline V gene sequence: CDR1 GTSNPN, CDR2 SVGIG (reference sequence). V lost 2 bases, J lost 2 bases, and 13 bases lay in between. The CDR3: CAWSRQRGAGNTIYF. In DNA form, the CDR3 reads TGTGCCTGGAGTAGGCAGCGAGGAGCTGGAAACACCATATATTTT.

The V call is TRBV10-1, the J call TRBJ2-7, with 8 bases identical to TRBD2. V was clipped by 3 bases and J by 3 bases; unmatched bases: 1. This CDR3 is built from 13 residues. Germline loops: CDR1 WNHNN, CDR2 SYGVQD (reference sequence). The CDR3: CASSERGGYEQYF. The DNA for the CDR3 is TGCGCCAGCAGTGAACGGGGGGGCTACGAGCAGTACTTC.

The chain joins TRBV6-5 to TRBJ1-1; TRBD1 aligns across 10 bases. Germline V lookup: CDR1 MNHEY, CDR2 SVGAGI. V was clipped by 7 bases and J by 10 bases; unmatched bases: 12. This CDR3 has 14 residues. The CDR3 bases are TGTGCCAGCACCAGGGATGGACAGGGGGGTCCAGCTTTCTTT. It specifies CASTRDGQGGPAFF.

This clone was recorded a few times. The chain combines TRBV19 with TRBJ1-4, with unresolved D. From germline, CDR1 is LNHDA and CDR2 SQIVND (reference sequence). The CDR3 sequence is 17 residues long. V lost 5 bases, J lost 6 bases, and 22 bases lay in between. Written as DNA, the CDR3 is TGTGCCAGTAGTCCCCCTCCGGGGAGATCTGGGCATGAAAAACTGTTTTTT. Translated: CASSPPPGRSGHEKLFF.

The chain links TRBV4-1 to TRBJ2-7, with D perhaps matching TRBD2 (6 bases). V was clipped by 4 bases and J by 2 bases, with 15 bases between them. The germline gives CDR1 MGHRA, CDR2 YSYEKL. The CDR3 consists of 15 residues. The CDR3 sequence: CASSRGRDGTYEQYF. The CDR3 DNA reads TGCGCCAGCAGCCGCGGGCGGGACGGTACCTACGAGCAGTACTTC.

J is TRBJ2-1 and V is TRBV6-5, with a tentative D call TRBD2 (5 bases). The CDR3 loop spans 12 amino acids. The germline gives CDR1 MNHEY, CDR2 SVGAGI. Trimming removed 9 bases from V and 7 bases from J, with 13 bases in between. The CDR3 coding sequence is TGTGCCAGTGGCCCCCGAGGGAATGAGCAGTTCTTC. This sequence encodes CASGPRGNEQFF.